This T cell receptor beta chain is from a study of T cell responses to AZD1222 COVID-19 vaccine. General study results and limits: Baseline seropositives among AZD1222 recipients totaled only five or six.

The repertoire was sequenced with immunoSEQ multiplex PCR; TCRdb's copy has only in-frame clones and lacks some. This table has about 140,000 clones, approximately 92% appearing once. The germline gives CDR1 LGHNA, CDR2 YSLEER. The CDR3 has 14 amino acids. The ends were cut back, 1 base at V and 8 bases at J, with 11 bases in the middle. Concerning this clone: The antigen is not known.

This chain uses TRBV4-3 with TRBJ1-4, with D perhaps matching TRBD1 (6 bases). The source of this sequence is an adult who received the AZD1222 COVID-19 vaccine. Specimen: peripheral blood, collected 28 days after the second AZD1222 dose. In DNA form, the CDR3 reads TGCGCCAGCAGCCAAGGAGGGACATACGAAAAACTGTTTTTT. It translates to CASSQGGTYEKLFF.